The rows below give T cell receptor beta chains drawn from one sample of a study of vaccination effects on CD4 cells after COVID-19. The antigens for these receptors are not known. Assay used: immunoSEQ multiplex PCR; TCRdb lists only in-frame clones, some missing. The sample lists 40,000 to 50,000 clones; 72% were seen once. Sequenced here: CD4+ T cells from PBMCs cultured without peptide, sampled after COVID-19 vaccination. These receptor sequences come from a human donor who received a COVID-19 vaccine. Both conserved end residues are part of each CDR3. Fields, in order: J gene, V gene, CDR3 protein.

TRBJ1-1,TRBV28,CASSPPRVMNTEAFF
TRBJ2-1,TRBV25-1,CASSEIREGNEQFF
TRBJ2-7,TRBV4-1,CASSPLGLAGHEQYF
TRBJ2-5,TRBV5-1,CASSPGLTLQETQYF
TRBJ1-1,TRBV7-8,CASNFRTGKNTEAFF
TRBJ2-7,TRBV4-1,CASSQDVVGFRREQYF
TRBJ1-3,TRBV5-6,CASSPLTGTGYFGNTIYF
TRBJ2-1,TRBV6-1,CASSEVVGNEQFF
TRBJ1-1,TRBV7-2,CASSRGTTTEAFF
TRBJ2-7,TRBV5-1,CASSGSGLLSEQYF
TRBJ2-7,TRBV7-8,CASSPGLRPEISYEQYF
TRBJ1-6,TRBV19,CASKLDRVSSPLHF
TRBJ1-1,TRBV6-5,CASSLTPGVAFF
TRBJ1-2,TRBV10-3,CAISESMAGYGYTF
TRBJ1-5,TRBV5-1,CASSQGDSNQPQHF
TRBJ2-3,TRBV7-9,CASSLEGTSTDTQYF
TRBJ1-1,TRBV27,CASSFAFDTEAFF
TRBJ1-2,TRBV12-3/TRBV12-4,CASGINYGYTF
TRBJ2-5,TRBV3-1/TRBV3-2,CASSQEAATYQETQYF
TRBJ2-1,TRBV5-1,CASSPRIDPGASYNEQFF
TRBJ1-6,TRBV7-2,CASSPLSGSGGSGPLHF
TRBJ2-7,TRBV6-5,CASSPTPDSDYEQYF
TRBJ1-2,TRBV12-3/TRBV12-4,CASSLGTGNGYTF
TRBJ1-6,TRBV6-1,CASSDIPYNSPLHF
TRBJ2-2,TRBV10-1,CASKGTGELFF
TRBJ2-1,TRBV6-5,CASRREGANEQFF
TRBJ1-2,TRBV3-1/TRBV3-2,CASSQYIGYTF
TRBJ1-2,TRBV19,CASGDRGGSYGYTF
TRBJ1-2,TRBV3-1/TRBV3-2,CASSQDLSDNYGYTF
TRBJ2-1,TRBV5-1,CASSIVAGEQFF
TRBJ2-5,TRBV5-4,CASSHRERGETQYF
TRBJ1-2,TRBV4-1,CASSQGQVYGYTF
TRBJ2-1,TRBV2,CASSGQYNEQFF
TRBJ2-1,TRBV19,CASSGSVLVNEQFF
TRBJ1-6,TRBV6-5,CASIGTVDSPLHF
TRBJ2-5,TRBV5-1,CASSMDRGRETQYF
TRBJ2-3,TRBV6-1,CASSEAHGFDTQYF
TRBJ2-7,TRBV19,CASSVRTVNSYEQYF
TRBJ1-4,TRBV19,CASADGNNEKLFF
TRBJ2-4,TRBV24-1,CATSDFLGDVAKNIQYF
TRBJ1-2,TRBV29-1,CSVGTGFYGYTF